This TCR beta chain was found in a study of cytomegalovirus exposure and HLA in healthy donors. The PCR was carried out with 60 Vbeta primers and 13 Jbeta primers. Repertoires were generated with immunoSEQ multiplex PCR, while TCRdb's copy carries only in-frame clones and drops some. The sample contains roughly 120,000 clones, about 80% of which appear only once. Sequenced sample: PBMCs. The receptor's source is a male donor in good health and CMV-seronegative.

The CDR3 DNA reads as TGCGCCAGCAGCCAAGCAGCGGGAGACCCCTACGAGCAGTACTTC. This encodes CASSQAAGDPYEQYF. The J gene is TRBJ2-7, the V gene TRBV4-1; 8 nucleotides line up with TRBD2. The trim removed 1 base at V and 2 bases at J, leaving 4 bases unmatched. This CDR3 spans 15 amino acids. CDR1 MGHRA and CDR2 YSYEKL come from the germline V gene.